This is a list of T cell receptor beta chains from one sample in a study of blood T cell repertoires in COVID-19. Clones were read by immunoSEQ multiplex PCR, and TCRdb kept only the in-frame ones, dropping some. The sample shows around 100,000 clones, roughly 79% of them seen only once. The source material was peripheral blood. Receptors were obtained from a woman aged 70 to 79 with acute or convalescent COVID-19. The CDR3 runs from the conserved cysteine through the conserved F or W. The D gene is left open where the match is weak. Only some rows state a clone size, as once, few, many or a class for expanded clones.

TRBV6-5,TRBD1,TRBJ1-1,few,CASSWETGVNTEAFF,TGTGCCAGCAGTTGGGAGACAGGGGTGAACACTGAAGCTTTCTTT
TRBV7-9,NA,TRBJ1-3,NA,CASSFRGLYSGNTIYF,TGTGCCAGCAGCTTCAGGGGATTATACTCTGGAAACACCATATATTTT
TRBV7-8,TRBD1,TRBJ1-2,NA,CASSTGQGNYGYTF,TGTGCCAGCAGCACGGGACAGGGGAACTATGGCTACACCTTC
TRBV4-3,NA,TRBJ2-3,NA,CASSQVVTAAVPDTQYF,TGCGCCAGCAGCCAAGTCGTCACGGCGGCGGTCCCAGATACGCAGTATTTT
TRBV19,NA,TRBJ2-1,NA,CASSFRTGVVSYNEQFF,TGTGCCAGTAGTTTCCGGACGGGGGTCGTCTCCTACAATGAGCAGTTCTTC
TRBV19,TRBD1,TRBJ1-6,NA,CASSIPSHRGFAYNSPLHF,TGTGCCAGTAGTATACCCTCTCACAGGGGGTTCGCCTATAATTCACCCCTCCACTTT
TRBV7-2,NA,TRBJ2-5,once,CASSLGSGRKTQYF,TGTGCCAGCAGCTTAGGGTCAGGGCGAAAGACCCAGTACTTC
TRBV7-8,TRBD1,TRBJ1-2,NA,CASSEDRGLGYTF,TGTGCCAGCAGCGAGGACAGGGGGCTTGGCTACACCTTC
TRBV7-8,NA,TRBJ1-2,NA,CASSSETVSRLNYGYTF,TGTGCCAGCAGCTCGGAGACAGTCTCCAGGCTTAACTATGGCTACACCTTC
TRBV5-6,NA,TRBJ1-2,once,CASSLAGANSGYTF,TGTGCCAGCAGCTTGGCAGGGGCAAACTCTGGCTACACCTTC
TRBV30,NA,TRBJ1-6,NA,CAWSLINSPLHF,TGTGCCTGGAGTTTAATTAATTCACCCCTCCACTTT
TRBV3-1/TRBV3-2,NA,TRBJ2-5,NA,CASSLQETQYF,TGTGCCAGCAGCCTACAAGAGACCCAGTACTTC
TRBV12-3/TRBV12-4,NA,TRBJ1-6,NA,CASSLEHRSPLHF,TGTGCCAGCAGTTTAGAACATCGTTCACCCCTCCACTTT
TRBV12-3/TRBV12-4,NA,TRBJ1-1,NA,CASSPLNTEAFF,TGTGCCAGCAGCCCCTTAAACACTGAAGCTTTCTTT
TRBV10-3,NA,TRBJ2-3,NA,CAIRRLSLGDTQYF,TGTGCCATCAGGAGACTAAGCCTAGGGGATACGCAGTATTTT
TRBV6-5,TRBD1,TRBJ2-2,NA,CASSRDRPNTGELFF,TGTGCCAGCAGTCGGGACAGACCGAACACCGGGGAGCTGTTTTTT
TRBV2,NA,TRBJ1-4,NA,CASRGVTGEKLFF,TGTGCCAGCCGGGGGGTAACCGGTGAAAAACTGTTTTTT
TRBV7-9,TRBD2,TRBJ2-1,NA,CASSLVEGAGSYNEQFF,TGTGCCAGCAGCTTAGTGGAGGGAGCGGGGTCCTACAATGAGCAGTTCTTC
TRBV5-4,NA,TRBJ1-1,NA,CASSFRGVIAEAFF,TGTGCCAGCAGCTTCAGGGGCGTTATCGCTGAAGCTTTCTTT
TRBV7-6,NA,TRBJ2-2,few,CASSRQSTIGELFF,TGTGCCAGCAGCCGACAGTCAACTATCGGGGAGCTGTTTTTT
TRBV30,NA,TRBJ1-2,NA,CAWRAQGSGNYGYTF,TGTGCCTGGAGGGCACAGGGATCGGGAAACTATGGCTACACCTTC
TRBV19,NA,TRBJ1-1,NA,CASSITANTEAFF,TGTGCCAGTAGTATAACAGCGAACACTGAAGCTTTCTTT
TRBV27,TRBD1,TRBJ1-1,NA,CASNDRAQNTEAFF,TGTGCCAGCAATGACAGGGCCCAGAACACTGAAGCTTTCTTT
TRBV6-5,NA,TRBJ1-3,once,CASSTDSSGNTIYF,TGTGCCAGCAGTACCGACAGTTCTGGAAACACCATATATTTT
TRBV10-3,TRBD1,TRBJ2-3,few,CAISESGQGSDTQYF,TGTGCCATCAGTGAGTCGGGACAGGGATCAGATACGCAGTATTTT
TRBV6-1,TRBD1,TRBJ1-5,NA,CASSEEPGTANQPQHF,TGTGCCAGCAGTGAAGAGCCAGGGACAGCGAATCAGCCCCAGCATTTT
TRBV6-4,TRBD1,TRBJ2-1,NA,CASSDSGTANRNEQFF,TGTGCCAGCAGTGACTCGGGGACAGCGAATAGAAATGAGCAGTTCTTC
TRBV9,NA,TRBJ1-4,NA,CASSLREDEKLFF,TGTGCCAGCAGCCTACGAGAGGATGAAAAACTGTTTTTT